One sample yielded the 17 T cell receptor beta chains listed below, sequenced in a study of a mutant IDH1 vaccine in newly diagnosed glioma. No antigen is known for these receptors. The time point: week 5, during vaccination. Mutant IDH1 20-mer peptide, at 300 ug, made up each vaccine dose, with topical imiquimod. This table comes from immunoSEQ multiplex PCR, and its TCRdb copy is limited to in-frame clones, with some not included. The data hold about 54,000 clones, with 75% to 85% observed a single time. The material sequenced was PBMCs, taken from a glioma patient whose treatment included an IDH1 peptide vaccine. These receptor sequences come from a man aged 30 to 45 with glioma.

The chain joins TRBV15 to TRBJ2-7; D unclear. The CDR3 covers 12 residues. The germline gives CDR1 LNHNV, CDR2 YYDKDF (reference sequence). Trimming removed 5 bases from V and 7 bases from J, with 12 bases in between. The CDR3, as DNA: TGTGCCACCAGCCATAAGGGCGGTGAGCAGTACTTC. Translating it yields CATSHKGGEQYF.

This rearrangement joins TRBV28 to TRBJ1-4; D might be TRBD1 (5 bases). The CDR3 extends over 14 amino acids. Germline CDR1 MDHEN, CDR2 SYDVKM. Trimming cost V 6 bases and J 5 bases, with 13 bases left between them. CDR3 in DNA: TGTGCCAGCAGCCCTGACAGTCTGAATGAAAAACTGTTTTTT. Protein: CASSPDSLNEKLFF.

This chain uses TRBV28 with TRBJ2-1; D possibly uses TRBD1 or TRBD2 (9 bases each). Trimming left V 8 bases short and J 6 bases short, with 32 bases between. CDR3 length: 19 amino acids. Germline CDR1 and CDR2: MDHEN and SYDVKM. For the CDR3, the DNA is TGTGCCAGCCTAGGACAGGGGTTCGGGCTAGCGGGGAGAAGCAATGAGCAGTTCTTC. Its protein product is CASLGQGFGLAGRSNEQFF.

The J gene is TRBJ1-5, the V gene TRBV6-4, with TRBD1 identical over 12 bases. CDR1 is MRHNA and CDR2 is SNTAGT in the germline V gene. The CDR3 contains 19 residues. The V gene end was trimmed by 3 bases and the J gene end by 1 base; junction bases not matched to a gene: 10. The CDR3: CASSERDRGLRGSNQPQHF. DNA for the CDR3: TGTGCCAGCAGTGAGCGGGACAGGGGGCTCCGGGGGAGCAATCAGCCCCAGCATTTT.

The chain couples TRBV5-1 to TRBJ2-6, with 7 nucleotides matching TRBD1. CDR1 and CDR2 from the germline V gene are SGHRS and YFSETQ. The V segment lost 0 bases and the J segment 4 bases; nucleotides outside the gene matches: 4. The CDR3 extends over 16 amino acids. CDR3 in amino acids: CASSLEGAGGANVLTF. CDR3 DNA sequence: TGCGCCAGCAGCTTGGAGGGGGCGGGCGGGGCCAACGTCCTGACTTTC.

This clone was seen only a few times. V gene TRBV6-5 combines with J gene TRBJ1-5; tentative D call: TRBD1 (5 bases). Germline CDR1 reads MNHEY; CDR2 reads SVGAGI. The V gene lost 5 bases and the J gene lost 2 bases, with 10 bases spanning the gap. The CDR3 is 14 amino acids. CDR3 protein: CASSGPGGNQPQHF. The CDR3 DNA follows: TGTGCCAGCAGTGGCCCGGGGGGCAATCAGCCCCAGCATTTT.

The chain couples TRBV5-4 to TRBJ1-3, with no clear D. V was pared by 6 bases and J by 3 bases, with 10 bases between. The germline V gene has CDR1 SGHNT and CDR2 YYREEE (reference sequence). The CDR3 is made up of 13 amino acids. The CDR3 sequence is CASNDFLGNTIYF. The DNA of the CDR3 is TGTGCCAGCAACGATTTCCTTGGAAACACCATATATTTT. Full variable domain (remainder filled in from reference TRBV5-4 and TRBJ1-3): ETGVTQSPTHLIKTRGQQVTLRCSSQSGHNTVSWYQQALGQGPQFIFQYYREEENGRGNFPPRFSGLQFPNYSSELNVNALELDDSALYLCASNDFLGNTIYFGEGSWLTVV.

The chain carries TRBV18 and TRBJ2-7; the D is unclear. Between the trimmed V and J ends, which lost 2 bases and 3 bases, there was a span of 8 bases. The CDR3 runs 13 residues. Germline V gives CDR1 KGHSH, CDR2 LQKENI. The CDR3 protein is CASSPVGDYEQYF. DNA of the CDR3: TGTGCCAGCTCACCAGTTGGAGACTACGAGCAGTACTTC.

On this clone: One junction end does not reproduce the germline sequence, and a read error may be involved. This chain links TRBV6-5 with TRBJ1-3; 8 positions agree with TRBD1. This CDR3 comprises 15 residues. CDR1 is MNHEY, CDR2 SVGAGI, per germline. The CDR3 DNA follows: TGTGCCAGCAGTTACGCGACAGGGGCTGGTAACACCATATATTTT. This gives the protein CASSYATGAGNTIYF.

This chain joins TRBV6-5 and TRBJ1-6; a weak D match, TRBD1 (5 bases). The CDR3 length is 14 residues. Trimming pared 7 bases from V and 4 bases from J, leaving 11 bases between. Germline V gene data show CDR1 as MNHEY and CDR2 as SVGAGI. As DNA, the CDR3 is TGTGCCAGCACCACCGGGGGTTATAATTCACCCCTCCACTTT. It specifies CASTTGGYNSPLHF.

The rearrangement links TRBV6-1 to TRBJ2-7, with D hard to call. This CDR3 is built from 13 residues. Deletions cut 5 bases from V and 4 bases from J, with 12 bases between. CDR1 and CDR2 from the germline V gene are MNHNS and SASEGT. CDR3 loop: CASSTHPPYEQYF. CDR3 DNA sequence: TGTGCCAGCAGTACCCACCCCCCTTACGAGCAGTACTTC.

The V gene is TRBV2, the J gene TRBJ1-5; TRBD1 matches at 10 bases. Germline values: CDR1 SNHLY, CDR2 FYNNEI. The CDR3 has 13 amino acids. The trim removed 5 bases at V and 7 bases at J, leaving 2 bases unmatched. CDR3 amino acids: CASSRQGAQPQHF. CDR3 DNA: TGTGCCAGCAGTCGACAGGGGGCCCAGCCCCAGCATTTT.

The chain combines TRBV4-1 with TRBJ2-1; possibly TRBD1 for D (5 bases). Trimming removed 0 bases from V and 9 bases from J, with 15 bases in between. The germline V gene has CDR1 MGHRA and CDR2 YSYEKL. There are 15 residues in the CDR3. This CDR3 is CASSQDASRGSEQFF. For the CDR3, the DNA is TGCGCCAGCAGCCAAGATGCTAGTAGGGGATCTGAGCAGTTCTTC.

The V gene is TRBV9, the J gene TRBJ1-3; D is ambiguous. Looked up from germline, CDR1 is SGDLS and CDR2 is YYNGEE. V was shortened by 0 bases and J by 3 bases, with 13 bases between the two germline ends. This CDR3 comprises 16 residues. CDR3 coding DNA: TGTGCCAGCAGCGTAGGATCAACAAGCGTTGGAAACACCATATATTTT. This encodes CASSVGSTSVGNTIYF.

V is TRBV7-8 and J is TRBJ1-1, with D perhaps matching TRBD1 (6 bases). This CDR3 is 15 amino acids long. V lost 5 bases, J lost 4 bases, and 17 bases lay in between. In germline, CDR1 is SGHVS, CDR2 FQNEAQ. The CDR3 DNA follows: TGTGCCAGCAGCCTCGCACAGGGAGGGGCCACTGAAGCTTTCTTT. As protein: CASSLAQGGATEAFF.

The chain has TRBV5-1 and TRBJ1-1; tentative D call: TRBD1 (5 bases). The CDR3 contains 13 residues. V dropped 2 bases and J dropped 2 bases, with 7 bases sitting between them. CDR1 and CDR2 (germline): SGHRS, YFSETQ. The CDR3, as DNA: TGCGCCAGCAGCTTTCAGGGCAACACTGAAGCTTTCTTT. It encodes CASSFQGNTEAFF.

The CDR3 is CASSQDLGGLTHSPLHF. The CDR3 nucleotides are TGTGCCAGCAGCCAAGATTTGGGGGGTCTAACTCATTCACCCCTCCACTTT. This chain joins TRBV14 and TRBJ1-6, with D possibly being TRBD1 (5 bases). This CDR3 is 17 amino acids long. Trimming took 0 bases from V and 8 from J, leaving 17 bases between them. Germline-derived CDR1 and CDR2 are SGHDN and FVKESK.